This T cell receptor (beta chain) comes out of a study of response to subunit inactivated influenza vaccine. The V segment lost 6 bases and the J segment 4 bases; nucleotides outside the gene matches: 15. Per germline, CDR1 MNHNS and CDR2 SASEGT. The CDR3 contains 18 residues. TCRdb itself ran the RT-PCR reads through MiXCR, one entry per CDR3 protein. The sample lists hundreds of thousands of distinct CDR3 sequences, 12% occurring once. Worth noting for this clonotype: Its antigen is undetermined.

Notes on the study in general: The authors suggested that every seasonal influenza vaccination recruits few new T cells.

The sequencing here drew on PBMCs from blood, taken on the day of vaccination. This chain links TRBV6-1 with TRBJ1-2; 12 nucleotides match TRBD1. This clonotype was sampled from a man aged 50-60 years who received an inactivated influenza vaccine. Written as DNA, the CDR3 is TGTGCCAGCAGGTCCACCCCCGGGACAGGGGGCTCTATCTATGGCTACACCTTC. It encodes CASRSTPGTGGSIYGYTF.